This entry features one TCR beta chain sequence. The antigen it recognizes is unknown. Base qualities are not recorded, but no much larger clone differs from it by a single base. For sequencing of the TCRbeta CDR3 region, genomic DNA was extracted from the sorted cells. The immunoSEQ Assay was used for sequencing of TCRbeta CDR3 regions. Drawn from immuneACCESS, this table holds only the in-frame rearrangements with V and J called that TCRdb kept. Clones are partly lost; checked studies trace under half to an unresolved V gene and leave the rest unexplained. A total of about 67,000 clones appear in this sample, 80% to 90% of them only once. Clones ranked in the top ten supply around 2% of the sample. The germline V end is reduced by 1 base and the J end by 2 bases; junction bases left unmatched: 10. The CDR3, from cysteine to phenylalanine, totals 19 residues. Only CDR3 DNA remains: 57 bases, in frame from the first base.

Patients with a history of autoimmune disease or receiving systemic immunosuppression were excluded from the trial. Peripheral blood for TCR sequencing was drawn from every dose cohort at baseline, at cycle 4 day 1 and at cycle 7 day 1. The samples were drawn from a first-in-human, open-label, multicenter phase I dose-escalation trial of ivuxolimab. Adults with locally advanced or metastatic melanoma, renal cell, hepatocellular, or head and neck squamous cell carcinoma were enrolled in the trial. Before TCR sequencing, CD4+ T cells and CD8+ T cells were sorted from peripheral blood as separate populations. This specimen belongs to a study of OX40 agonist ivuxolimab in advanced cancers. About the full investigation: Ivuxolimab, which targeted the costimulatory receptor OX40 (CD134), was an agonistic, fully human IgG2 monoclonal antibody. Prior anti-PD-1, anti-PD-L1 or anti-CTLA-4 therapy was permitted, and less than 45% of dose-escalation patients had received checkpoint inhibitors. The dose-escalation cohort was 82.7% male with a mean age of approximately 59 years, ranging from roughly 20 to 80. Among the 52 dose-escalation patients, some 20 had hepatocellular carcinoma, approximately 15 melanoma, 9 renal cell carcinoma and 9 head and neck cancer. Peripheral TCRbeta sequencing aimed to test whether ivuxolimab altered TCR sequence diversity and caused clonal T-cell expansion. Partial responses occurred in three dose-escalation patients, of whom one had hepatocellular carcinoma and two had cutaneous melanoma. The paper reports the monotherapy dose-escalation portion (N ≈ 50 patients) of the phase I ivuxolimab trial. Intravenous ivuxolimab was administered to patients every 2 weeks at six dose levels: 0.01, 0.1, 0.3, 1.5, 3 and 10 mg/kg.

Study-level results and caveats: On average, CD8+ T cells showed more expanded clones than CD4+ T cells after ivuxolimab. At doses from 0.1 to 3.0 mg/kg, clonal expansion was seen in both CD4+ and CD8+ blood T cells between baseline and week 6. The antigen specificity of the peripheral T cells that underwent clonal expansion was not determined. Low levels of normalized T-cell clonal expansion were also seen in some nonresponding patients. Partial responders in the 0.1-3.0 mg/kg groups had among the lowest normalized peripheral clonal expansion, especially among CD8+ T cells.

The input for sequencing was CD4+ or CD8+ T cells sorted from blood, taken in a trial of the OX40 agonist ivuxolimab. The rearranged chain carries TRBV5-7 and TRBJ2-6; 9 nucleotides in the junction match TRBD1. TRBV5-7 is annotated as an ORF whose role is uncertain. The source of this sequence is an adult with an advanced solid tumor such as melanoma, head and neck, liver or kidney cancer. The DNA is as follows: TGTGCCAGCAGCTTGTTGGCTGGGACAGGGAACCCTGGGGCCAACGTCCTGACTTTC. Its amino acids are CASSLLAGTGNPGANVLTF.